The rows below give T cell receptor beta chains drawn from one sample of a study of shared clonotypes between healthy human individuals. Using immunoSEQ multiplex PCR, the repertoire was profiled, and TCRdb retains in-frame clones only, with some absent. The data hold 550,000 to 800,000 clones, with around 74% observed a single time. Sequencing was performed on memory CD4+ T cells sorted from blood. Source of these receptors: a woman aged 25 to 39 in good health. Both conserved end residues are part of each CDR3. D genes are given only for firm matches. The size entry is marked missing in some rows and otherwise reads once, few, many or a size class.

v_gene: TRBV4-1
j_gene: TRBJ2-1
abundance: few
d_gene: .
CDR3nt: TGCGCCAGCAGCCAAGTTGGCGGGGGCAGCTCCTACAATGAGCAGTTCTTC
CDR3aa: CASSQVGGGSSYNEQFF

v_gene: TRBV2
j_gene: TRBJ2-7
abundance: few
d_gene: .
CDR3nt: TGTGCCAGCACCCTCAATGACGGGACACCGCCTCACGAGCAGTACTTC
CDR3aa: CASTLNDGTPPHEQYF

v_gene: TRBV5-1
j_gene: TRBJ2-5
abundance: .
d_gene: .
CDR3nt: TGCGCCAGGACTAGCCAAGAGACCCAGTACTTC
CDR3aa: CARTSQETQYF

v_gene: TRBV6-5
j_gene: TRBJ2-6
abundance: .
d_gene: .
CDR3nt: TGTGCCAGCAGGCCCATTGCGGGGGCCAACGTCCTGACTTTC
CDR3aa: CASRPIAGANVLTF

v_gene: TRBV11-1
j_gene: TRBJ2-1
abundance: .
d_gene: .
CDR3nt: TGTGCCAGCAGCTTAATGAGGGCCCGGCGGAATGAGCAGTTCTTC
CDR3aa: CASSLMRARRNEQFF

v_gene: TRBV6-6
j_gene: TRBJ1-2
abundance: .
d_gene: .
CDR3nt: TGTGCCAGCCTGGGGGGAGCCTCGAACTATGGCTACACCTTC
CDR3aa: CASLGGASNYGYTF

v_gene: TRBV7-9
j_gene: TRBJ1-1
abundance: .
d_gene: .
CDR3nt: TGTGCCAGCAGCTTAACTGGGGTCACTGAAGCTTTCTTT
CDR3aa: CASSLTGVTEAFF

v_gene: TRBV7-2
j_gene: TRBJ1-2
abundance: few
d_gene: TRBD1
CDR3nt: TGTGCCAGCAGCTCCCGACAGGGGGTAGCTACCGGCTACACCTTC
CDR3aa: CASSSRQGVATGYTF

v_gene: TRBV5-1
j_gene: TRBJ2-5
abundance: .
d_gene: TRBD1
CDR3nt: TGCGCCACTAGACAGGGTCAAGAGACCCAGTACTTC
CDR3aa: CATRQGQETQYF

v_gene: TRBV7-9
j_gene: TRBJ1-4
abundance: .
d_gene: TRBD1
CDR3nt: TGTGCCAGCAGCTCAGACACAGGGGGAACTAATGAAAAACTGTTTTTT
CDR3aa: CASSSDTGGTNEKLFF

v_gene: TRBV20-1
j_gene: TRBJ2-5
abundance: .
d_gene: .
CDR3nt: TGCAGTGATGTCTACCAAGAGACCCAGTACTTC
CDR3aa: CSDVYQETQYF

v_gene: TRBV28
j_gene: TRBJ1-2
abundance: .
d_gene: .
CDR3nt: TGTGCCAGCAGCCCCCGGAGGGGCAACTATGGCTACACCTTC
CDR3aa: CASSPRRGNYGYTF

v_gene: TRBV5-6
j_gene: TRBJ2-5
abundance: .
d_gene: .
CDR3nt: TGTGCCAGCAGTCGCCTAGCTATCGCACGAGAGACCCAGTACTTC
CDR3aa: CASSRLAIARETQYF

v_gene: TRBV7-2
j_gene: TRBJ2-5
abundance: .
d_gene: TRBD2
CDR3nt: TGTGCCAGCAGCTTAGTCATAGCGGGTCAAAAGACCCAGTACTTC
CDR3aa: CASSLVIAGQKTQYF

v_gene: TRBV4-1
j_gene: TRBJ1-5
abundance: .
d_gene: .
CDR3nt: TGCGCCAGCAGCCAAGATCTTGCCCCCGCTAAGGGTCAGCCCCAGCATTTT
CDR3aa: CASSQDLAPAKGQPQHF

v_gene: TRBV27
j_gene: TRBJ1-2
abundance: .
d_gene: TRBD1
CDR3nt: TGTGCCAGCAGGGGGGACAGTCGTTATGGCTACACCTTC
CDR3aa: CASRGDSRYGYTF

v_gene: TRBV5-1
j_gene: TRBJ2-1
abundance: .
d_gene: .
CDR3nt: TGCGCCAGCAGCCCGGACTCTTCTGGGTACAATGAGCAGTTCTTC
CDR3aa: CASSPDSSGYNEQFF

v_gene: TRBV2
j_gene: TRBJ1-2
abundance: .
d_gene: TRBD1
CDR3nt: TGTGCCAGCAGTACACGACAGGGTTCTTATGGCTACACCTTC
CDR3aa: CASSTRQGSYGYTF

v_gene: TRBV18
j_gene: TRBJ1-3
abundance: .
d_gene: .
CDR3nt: TGTGCCAGCTCACAAACGTGGAAGACAAACACCATATATTTT
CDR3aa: CASSQTWKTNTIYF

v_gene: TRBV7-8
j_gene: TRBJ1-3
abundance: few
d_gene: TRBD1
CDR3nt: TGTGCCAGCAGCTTAGCGCCCAGGGGGCCTGGAAACACCATATATTTT
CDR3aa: CASSLAPRGPGNTIYF

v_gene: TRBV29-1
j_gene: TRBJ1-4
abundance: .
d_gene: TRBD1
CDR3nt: TGCAGCGTTGCCCGGACAGGATTATTTGAAAAACTGTTTTTT
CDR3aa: CSVARTGLFEKLFF

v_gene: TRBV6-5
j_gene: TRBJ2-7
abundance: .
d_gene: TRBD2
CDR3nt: TGTGCCATCAGGAAGACTAGCGGGGGGTACGAGCAGTACTTC
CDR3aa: CAIRKTSGGYEQYF

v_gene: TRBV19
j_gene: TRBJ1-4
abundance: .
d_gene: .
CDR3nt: TGTGCCAGTAGTCCGAGGGGTGCAACTAATGAAAAACTGTTTTTT
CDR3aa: CASSPRGATNEKLFF

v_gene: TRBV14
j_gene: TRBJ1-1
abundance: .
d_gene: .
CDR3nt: TGTGCCAGCAGCCAAGTATGTGCAGCCTTGAACACTGAAGCTTTCTTT
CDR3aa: CASSQVCAALNTEAFF

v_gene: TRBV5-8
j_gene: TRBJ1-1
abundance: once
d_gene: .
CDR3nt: TGTGCCAGCAGCTCAAGGGACACTGAAGCTTTCTTT
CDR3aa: CASSSRDTEAFF

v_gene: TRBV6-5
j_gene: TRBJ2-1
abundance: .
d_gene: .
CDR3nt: TGTGCCAGCAGTGGAAACAATGAGCAGTTCTTC
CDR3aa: CASSGNNEQFF

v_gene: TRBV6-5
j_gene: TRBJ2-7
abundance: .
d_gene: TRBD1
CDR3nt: TGTGCCAGCAGTTACGCCTCGGGACAGGTCGGCTACGAGCAGTACTTC
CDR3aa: CASSYASGQVGYEQYF

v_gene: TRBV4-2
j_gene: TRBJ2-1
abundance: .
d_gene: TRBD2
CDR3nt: TGTGCCAGCAGCCAATGGACTAGCGGTTCCGCTGAGCAGTTCTTC
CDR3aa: CASSQWTSGSAEQFF

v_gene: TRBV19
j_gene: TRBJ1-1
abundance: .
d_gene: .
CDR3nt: TGTGCCAGTAGTCGATTAATGAACACTGAAGCTTTCTTT
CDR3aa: CASSRLMNTEAFF

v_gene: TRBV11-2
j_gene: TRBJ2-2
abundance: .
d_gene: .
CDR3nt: TGTGCCAGCAGCCTGCGACTAGTAGACACCGGGGAGCTGTTTTTT
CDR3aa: CASSLRLVDTGELFF

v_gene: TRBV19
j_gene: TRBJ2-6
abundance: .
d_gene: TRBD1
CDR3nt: TGTGCCAGTAGTGTACAGGGGATCTCCGGGGCCAACGTCCTGACTTTC
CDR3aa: CASSVQGISGANVLTF

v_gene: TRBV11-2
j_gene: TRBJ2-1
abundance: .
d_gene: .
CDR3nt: TGTGCCAGCAGCTTAACCCCCTCGGGGAGTGGGAACTACAATGAGCAGTTCTTC
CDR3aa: CASSLTPSGSGNYNEQFF

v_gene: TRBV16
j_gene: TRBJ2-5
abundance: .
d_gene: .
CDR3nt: TGTGCCAGCAGCCAGTTGGTAGGGGATACGGAGACCCAGTACTTC
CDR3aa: CASSQLVGDTETQYF

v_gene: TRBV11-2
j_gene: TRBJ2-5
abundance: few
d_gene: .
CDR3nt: TGTGCCAGCAGCTTAGAACGTGGGACCCAGTACTTC
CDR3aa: CASSLERGTQYF

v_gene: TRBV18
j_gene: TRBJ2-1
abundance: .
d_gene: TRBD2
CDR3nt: TGTGCCAGCTCACAATCCGGGACTAGCGAGTACAATGAGCAGTTCTTC
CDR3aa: CASSQSGTSEYNEQFF

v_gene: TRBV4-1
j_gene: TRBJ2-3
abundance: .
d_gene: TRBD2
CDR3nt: TGCGCCAGCAGCCGTATGAGGGCTAGCGGAACAGATACGCAGTATTTT
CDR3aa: CASSRMRASGTDTQYF

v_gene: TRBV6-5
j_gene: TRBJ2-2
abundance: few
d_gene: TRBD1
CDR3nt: TGTGCCAGCAGAACACCAGGGGGAACCGGGGAGCTGTTTTTT
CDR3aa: CASRTPGGTGELFF

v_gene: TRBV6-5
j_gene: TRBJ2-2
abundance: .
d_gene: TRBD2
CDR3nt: TGTGCCAGCAGTCACTGGACTAGCGGAACCGGGGAGCTGTTTTTT
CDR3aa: CASSHWTSGTGELFF

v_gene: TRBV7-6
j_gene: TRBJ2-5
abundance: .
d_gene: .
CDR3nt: TGTGCCAGCAGCCGACTCCCTCAGCGGTTAGAGACCCAGTACTTC
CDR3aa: CASSRLPQRLETQYF

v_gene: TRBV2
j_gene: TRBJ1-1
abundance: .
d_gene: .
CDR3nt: TGTGCCAGCAGTGAGGGGGTCCGCGCTTTCTTT
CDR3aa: CASSEGVRAFF

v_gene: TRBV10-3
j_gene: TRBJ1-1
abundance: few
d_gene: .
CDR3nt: TGTGCCATCAGTGACAGGGAGGACACTGAAGCTTTCTTT
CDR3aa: CAISDREDTEAFF